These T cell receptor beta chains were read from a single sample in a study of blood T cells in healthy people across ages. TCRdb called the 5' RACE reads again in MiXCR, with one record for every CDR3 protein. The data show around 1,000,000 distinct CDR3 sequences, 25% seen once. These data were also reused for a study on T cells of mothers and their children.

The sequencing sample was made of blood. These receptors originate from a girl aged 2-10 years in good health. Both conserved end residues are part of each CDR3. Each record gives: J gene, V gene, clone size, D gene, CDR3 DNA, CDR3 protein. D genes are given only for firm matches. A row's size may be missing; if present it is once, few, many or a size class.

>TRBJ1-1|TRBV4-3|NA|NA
TGCGCCAGCAGCCAAGATTGGGATCTGAACACTGAAGCTTTCTTT
CASSQDWDLNTEAFF
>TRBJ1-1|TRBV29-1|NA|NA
TGCAGCGTTGCTATTAACACTGAAGCTTTCTTT
CSVAINTEAFF
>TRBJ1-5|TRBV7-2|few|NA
TGTGCCAGCAGCCCCGAGGCAGGGGTTCAGCCCCAGCATTTT
CASSPEAGVQPQHF
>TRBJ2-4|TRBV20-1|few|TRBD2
TGCAGTGCTCCCGGCCTAGCGGGAGAGGGCATTCAGTACTTC
CSAPGLAGEGIQYF
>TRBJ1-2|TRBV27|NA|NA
TGTGCCAGCAGTTTATCTTACAACTATGGCTACACCTTC
CASSLSYNYGYTF
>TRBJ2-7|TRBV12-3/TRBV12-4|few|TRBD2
TGTGCCAGCAGTTATAGCGGGAGAGGCTACGAGCAGTACTTC
CASSYSGRGYEQYF
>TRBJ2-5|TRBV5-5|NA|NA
TGTGCCAGCAGCTACAGGACACTCGCGAGGGAGACCCAGTACTTC
CASSYRTLARETQYF
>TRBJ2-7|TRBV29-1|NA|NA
TGCAGCGCCCTTCCGAGGGGGGACGAGCAGTACTTC
CSALPRGDEQYF
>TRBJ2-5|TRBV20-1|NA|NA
TGCAGTGCTATGTTCCGCAGGGACCAAGAGACCCAGTACTTC
CSAMFRRDQETQYF
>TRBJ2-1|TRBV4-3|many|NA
TGCGCCAGCAGCCAAGAACGTGACCTCGTCAATGAGCAGTTCTTC
CASSQERDLVNEQFF
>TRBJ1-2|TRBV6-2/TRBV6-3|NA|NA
TGTGCCAGCAGTTCCAGGGTTGGTGGCTACACCTTC
CASSSRVGGYTF
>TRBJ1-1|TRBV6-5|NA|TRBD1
TGTGCCAGCATCAAAGGGGGCGGCACTGAAGCTTTCTTT
CASIKGGGTEAFF
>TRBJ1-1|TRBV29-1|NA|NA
TGCAGCACCCACCTTGGGGGGAACACTGAAGCTTTCTTT
CSTHLGGNTEAFF
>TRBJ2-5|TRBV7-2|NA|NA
TGTGCCAGCAGCTTAATCGGGAGAGAGACCCAGTACTTC
CASSLIGRETQYF
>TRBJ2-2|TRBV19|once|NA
TGTGCCAGTATGATTGCGTTGGGAGGCGATCGCGGGACCGGGGAGCTGTTTTTT
CASMIALGGDRGTGELFF
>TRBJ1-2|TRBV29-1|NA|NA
TGCAGCGCCTCGGCCGGGGGACTCTATGGCTACACCTTC
CSASAGGLYGYTF
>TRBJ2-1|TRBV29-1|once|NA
TGCAGCGTTGAAATTTCGAGCTCCTACAATGAGCAGTTCTTC
CSVEISSSYNEQFF
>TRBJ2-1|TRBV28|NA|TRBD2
TGTGCCAGCAGTAATACTACTAGCGGGAGGGCCCTTTTC
CASSNTTSGRALF
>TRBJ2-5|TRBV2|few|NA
TGTGCCAGCAACCTCCCCCGGGACCAAGAGACCCAGTACTTC
CASNLPRDQETQYF
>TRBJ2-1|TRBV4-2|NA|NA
TGTGCCAGCAGCCAAGGGGGAGACTCCTACAATGAGCAGTTCTTC
CASSQGGDSYNEQFF
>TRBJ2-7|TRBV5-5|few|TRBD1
TGTGCCAGCAGTAGTACCCACGACCCGGGACAGGGGTACGAGCAGTACTTC
CASSSTHDPGQGYEQYF
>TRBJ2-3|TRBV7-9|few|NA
TGTGCCAGCACCCTCGTCCTAGCTCCCACAGATACGCAGTATTTT
CASTLVLAPTDTQYF
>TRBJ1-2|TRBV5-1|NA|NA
TGCGCCAGCAGCTTGGTCTCCGTTGGTGACTATGGCTACACCTTC
CASSLVSVGDYGYTF
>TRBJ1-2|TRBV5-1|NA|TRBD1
TGCGCCAGCAGCCCGGGACAGCTCTCCGGCTACACCTTC
CASSPGQLSGYTF
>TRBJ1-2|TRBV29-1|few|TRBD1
TGCAGCGTTGAAGTTCGGGGGGGACAGGAGACCTATGGCTACACCTTC
CSVEVRGGQETYGYTF
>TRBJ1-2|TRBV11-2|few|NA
TGTGCCAGCAGCCCGTTGCTGACGGTTATCTATGGCTACACCTTC
CASSPLLTVIYGYTF
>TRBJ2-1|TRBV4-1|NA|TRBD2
TGCGCCAGCAGCCAAACTAGCGCTCTCGCCCATGAGCAGTTCTTC
CASSQTSALAHEQFF
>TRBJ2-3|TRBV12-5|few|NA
TGTGCTAGTGGCACCTTGGGGAGTTGGACAGATACGCAGTATTTT
CASGTLGSWTDTQYF
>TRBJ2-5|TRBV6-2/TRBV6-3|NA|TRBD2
TGTGCCAGCAGTTACTCTCCGTCGGGTAGCGGGAGTTTTTTAGAGACCCAGTACTTC
CASSYSPSGSGSFLETQYF
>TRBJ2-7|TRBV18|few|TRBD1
TGTGCCAGCTCGCTTACCGGGACAGGCTTTGAGCAGTACTTC
CASSLTGTGFEQYF
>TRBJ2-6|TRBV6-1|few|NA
TGTGCCAGCTCGACCCGAGTGAGCTCTGGGGCCAACGTCCTGACTTTC
CASSTRVSSGANVLTF
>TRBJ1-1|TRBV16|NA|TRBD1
TGTGCCAGCAGCCAATCGACAGGGTTGGGTACTGAAGCTTTCTTT
CASSQSTGLGTEAFF
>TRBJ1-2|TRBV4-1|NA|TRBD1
TGCGCCAGCAGCCTGGAGTCGGGACAGGGTGATGAGGGCTACACCTTC
CASSLESGQGDEGYTF
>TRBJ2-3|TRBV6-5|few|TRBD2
TGTGCCAGCAGTTACTGGACTAGCGGGATTCCAAAAACTAGCACAGATACGCAGTATTTT
CASSYWTSGIPKTSTDTQYF
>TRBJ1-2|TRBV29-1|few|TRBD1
TGCAGCGTCGAGGGACAGGGGAGTTATGGCTACACCTTC
CSVEGQGSYGYTF
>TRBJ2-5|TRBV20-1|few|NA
TGCAGTGCCTCCAGGCCCCTGGAGAAAGAGACCCAGTACTTC
CSASRPLEKETQYF
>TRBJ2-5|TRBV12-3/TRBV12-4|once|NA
TGTGCCAGCAGTACGACTAAAGACCAAGAGACCCAGTACTTC
CASSTTKDQETQYF
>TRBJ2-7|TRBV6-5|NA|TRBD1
TGTGCCAGCAGTTACCAAAGTCCAGGGGGCGCATACGAGCAGTACTTC
CASSYQSPGGAYEQYF
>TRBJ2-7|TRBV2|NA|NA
TGTGCCAGCACCCAGGACTTTACCTACGAGCAGTACTTC
CASTQDFTYEQYF
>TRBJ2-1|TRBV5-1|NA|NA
TGCGCCAGCAGCTTGACAATCAGCTCCTACAATGAGCAGTTCTTC
CASSLTISSYNEQFF
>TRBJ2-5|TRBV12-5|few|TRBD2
TGTGCTAGTGGTTTCCGCCCAAAGGAGCCCGGGACTAGCGTCCGGGAGACCCAGTACTTC
CASGFRPKEPGTSVRETQYF
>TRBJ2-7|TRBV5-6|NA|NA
TGTGCCAGCAGCGCCGACGGGGACGGACTCTACGAGCAGTACTTC
CASSADGDGLYEQYF
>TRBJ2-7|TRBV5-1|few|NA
TGCGCCAGCGCCCCTTCTCCAGGGAACGAGCAGTACTTC
CASAPSPGNEQYF
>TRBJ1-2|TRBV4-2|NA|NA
TGTGCCAGCAGCCCCGGACGTATGGGGAGCTATGGCTACACCTTC
CASSPGRMGSYGYTF
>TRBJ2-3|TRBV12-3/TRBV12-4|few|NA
TGTGCCAGCAGTTTTGGGCTAGGCACGCAGTATTTT
CASSFGLGTQYF
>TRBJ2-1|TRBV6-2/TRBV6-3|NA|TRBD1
TGTGCCAGCAGCTTATACCCCGGGACAGGGGACGGCAATGAGCAGTTCTTC
CASSLYPGTGDGNEQFF
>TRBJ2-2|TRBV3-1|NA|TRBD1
TGTGCCAGCAGGACGTGGGCAGGGGGAAAGAACACCGGGGAGCTGTTTTTT
CASRTWAGGKNTGELFF
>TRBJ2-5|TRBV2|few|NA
TGTGCCAGCAGTGTTGTTCGAGAGACCCAGTACTTC
CASSVVRETQYF
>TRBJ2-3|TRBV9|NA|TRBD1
TGTGCCAGCAGCGTAGAGCTCTACTGGACAGGGAGCACAGATACGCAGTATTTT
CASSVELYWTGSTDTQYF
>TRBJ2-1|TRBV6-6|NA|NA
TGTGCCAGCAGTTTAAACTGGGGCAATGAGCAGTTCTTC
CASSLNWGNEQFF
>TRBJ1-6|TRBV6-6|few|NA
TGTGCCAGCAGGGAGGGGCCCCTCCACTTT
CASREGPLHF
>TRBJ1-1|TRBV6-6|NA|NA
TGTGCCAGCAGTACAAGGTCAGGGGAAACGAGCACTGAAGCTTTCTTT
CASSTRSGETSTEAFF
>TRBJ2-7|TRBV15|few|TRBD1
TGTGCCACCAGCAGAGGTGAAAACAGGGGATCGAACGAGCAGTACTTC
CATSRGENRGSNEQYF
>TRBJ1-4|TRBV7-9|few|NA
TGTGCCAGCAGCCCGGAGCCAGTTAATGAAAAACTGTTTTTT
CASSPEPVNEKLFF